This passage covers 18 T cell receptor beta chains from one sample sequenced in a study of T and B cells in COVID-19 patients. Blood genomic DNA input for TRB amplification was 250-500 ng. TRB rearrangements were amplified by multiplex PCR with BIOMED2 TRB-A/B primers. Via MiXCR, TCRdb re-called the multiplex PCR reads, giving one row per CDR3 protein. Of roughly 2,300 distinct CDR3 sequences in the sample, 27% were seen once. Sequences were obtained from blood. The receptors derive from a human donor with active COVID-19.

Sample share makes this clonotype medium-sized. The V and J genes are TRBV30 and TRBJ2-7; D is uncertain. The CDR3 contains 12 residues. The germline V and J ends were trimmed by 0 bases and 5 bases, with 8 bases remaining between them. CDR1 is GTSNPN, CDR2 SVGIG, per germline (reference sequence). The CDR3 protein is CAWSVTVDEQYF. The CDR3 coding sequence is TGTGCCTGGAGTGTAACCGTTGACGAGCAGTACTTC.

By share of the sample, this clonotype is medium-sized. The chain couples TRBV5-4 to TRBJ1-2, with D tentatively TRBD1 (5 bases). CDR3 length: 15 residues. Looked up from germline, CDR1 is SGHNT and CDR2 is YYREEE (reference sequence). V was shortened by 2 bases and J by 6 bases, with 17 bases between the two germline ends. The CDR3 reads CASSFNPRGADGYTF. The CDR3 DNA reads TGTGCCAGCAGCTTCAACCCTCGGGGCGCGGATGGCTACACCTTC. The full variable domain, its missing parts supplied by reference TRBV5-4 and TRBJ1-2, is ETGVTQSPTHLIKTRGQQVTLRCSSQSGHNTVSWYQQALGQGPQFIFQYYREEENGRGNFPPRFSGLQFPNYSSELNVNALELDDSALYLCASSFNPRGADGYTFGSGTRLTVV.

A word on this clonotype: This clone may be a read error of a much larger clone one base away. The V gene is TRBV13, the J gene TRBJ2-5, with D hard to call. The CDR3 extends over 12 amino acids. CDR1 and CDR2 from the germline V gene are PRHDT and FYEKMQ (reference sequence). CDR3 residues: CARSLGLKTQYF. In DNA form, the CDR3 reads TGTGCCAGAAGCTTAGGTCTAAAGACCCAGTACTTC.

By sample share, this clonotype is medium-sized. The chain joins TRBV30 to TRBJ2-2, with 10 positions matching TRBD1. Germline CDR1 and CDR2: GTSNPN and SVGIG (reference sequence). The CDR3 spans 17 residues. V trimming: 4 bases; J trimming: 0 bases; junction bases outside the gene matches: 8. The CDR3 sequence: CAWTRGTGATNTGELFF. CDR3 coding DNA: TGTGCCTGGACGAGGGGGACAGGGGCGACGAACACCGGGGAGCTGTTTTTT.

This clonotype is medium-sized by share. The V gene is TRBV6-2 or TRBV6-3, the J gene TRBJ2-5; no definite D call. The V gene's germline CDR1 is MNHEY and CDR2 SVGEGT. This CDR3 region has 14 residues. V lost 6 bases to trimming and J lost 3 bases, with 14 bases between them. The DNA for the CDR3 is TGTGCCAGCAGCAATGTGGCAGTTAAAGAGACCCAGTACTTC. Its translation is CASSNVAVKETQYF.

This clonotype is large (0.1 to 1%) within its sample. The CDR3 DNA reads TGTGCCAGTAGTACCGGACTAGCGGGGGGCCTCTACAATGAGCAGTTCTTC. This encodes CASSTGLAGGLYNEQFF. The gene calls are TRBV19 and TRBJ2-1; 14 nucleotides align to TRBD2. CDR1 and CDR2 from the germline V gene are LNHDA and SQIVND (reference sequence). The junction had 5 bases not matched to a gene; V was cut back by 4 bases and J by 3 bases. CDR3 length equals 17 residues. Combining the CDR3 with reference TRBV19 and TRBJ2-1 gives the whole variable domain DGGITQSPKYLFRKEGQNVTLSCEQNLNHDAMYWYRQDPGQGLRLIYYSQIVNDFQKGDIAEGYSVSREKKESFPLTVTSAQKNPTAFYLCASSTGLAGGLYNEQFFGPGTRLTVL.

By share, this clonotype counts as medium-sized (0.01 to 0.1%). The J gene is TRBJ1-1, the V gene TRBV30; D gene ambiguous. Deletions cut 0 bases from V and 7 bases from J, with 6 bases between. The CDR3 loop spans 11 amino acids. The germline CDR1 and CDR2 sequences are GTSNPN and SVGIG (reference sequence). The CDR3: CAWSVLLEAFF. CDR3 in DNA: TGTGCCTGGAGTGTGTTACTTGAAGCTTTCTTT.

This clonotype is termed medium-sized. The V call is TRBV19, the J call TRBJ2-5, with TRBD1 matching over 7 bases. The germline gives CDR1 LNHDA, CDR2 SQIVND (reference sequence). CDR3 length: 15 residues. The J segment lost 2 bases and the V segment lost 5 bases, leaving 8 bases of the junction unmatched. The CDR3 protein is CASSDRASPQETQYF. Written as DNA, the CDR3 is TGTGCCAGTAGTGACAGGGCTTCCCCTCAAGAGACCCAGTACTTC.

This clonotype is labeled medium-sized. The J gene is TRBJ1-5, the V gene TRBV6-5, with unresolved D. Trimming took 8 bases from V and 0 from J, leaving 8 bases between them. Germline CDR1 MNHEY, CDR2 SVGAGI. The CDR3 is 13 amino acids. CDR3: CASHESSNQPQHF. CDR3 nucleotide sequence: TGTGCCAGCCACGAGAGTAGCAATCAGCCCCAGCATTTT.

The chain combines TRBV20-1 with TRBJ2-3, with D possibly TRBD2 on 6 matching bases. Looked up from germline, CDR1 is DFQATT and CDR2 is SNEGSKA (reference sequence). Trimming left V 0 bases short and J 0 bases short, with 10 bases between. CDR3 length equals 15 residues. CDR3 bases: TGCAGTGCTAGAGATTGGCGGGGTAGCACAGATACGCAGTATTTT. Translating it yields CSARDWRGSTDTQYF.

By proportion, this clonotype is medium-sized. V usage is TRBV6-5 and J usage is TRBJ2-7, with a tentative D call TRBD1 (7 bases). Germline CDR1 and CDR2: MNHEY and SVGAGI. V was pared by 10 bases and J by 1 base, with 17 bases between. The length of the CDR3 is 14 residues. In DNA, the CDR3 is TGTGCCATCCGTCAGGGGGGTCTTTCCTACGAGCAGTACTTC. Protein: CAIRQGGLSYEQYF.

The rearrangement uses TRBV19 and TRBJ2-7; 10 bases line up with TRBD1. V was pared by 4 bases and J by 5 bases, with 5 bases of the junction left unmatched. Germline values: CDR1 LNHDA, CDR2 SQIVND (reference sequence). The CDR3 loop spans 14 amino acids. DNA for the CDR3: TGTGCCAGTAGTACCGGGACAGGGGTCGACGAGCAGTACTTC. Translated, it gives CASSTGTGVDEQYF.

This clonotype is medium-sized (0.01 to 0.1%) by share. The chain is built from TRBV5-4 and TRBJ2-3; 9 nucleotides match TRBD2. The CDR3 runs to 16 residues. The trim removed 3 bases at V and 5 bases at J, leaving 10 bases unmatched. Per the germline V gene, CDR1 is SGHNT and CDR2 is YYREEE (reference sequence). The CDR3 reads CASSYTAGGWGDTQYF. CDR3 in DNA: TGTGCCAGCAGCTACACAGCGGGAGGTTGGGGAGATACGCAGTATTTT. Full variable domain (missing parts from reference TRBV5-4 and TRBJ2-3): ETGVTQSPTHLIKTRGQQVTLRCSSQSGHNTVSWYQQALGQGPQFIFQYYREEENGRGNFPPRFSGLQFPNYSSELNVNALELDDSALYLCASSYTAGGWGDTQYFGPGTRLTVL.

The rearrangement uses TRBV20-1 and TRBJ2-1; 7 nucleotides align to TRBD2. The CDR3 loop spans 13 amino acids. From germline, CDR1 is DFQATT and CDR2 SNEGSKA (reference sequence). The junction had 5 bases not matched to a gene; V was cut back by 3 bases and J by 6 bases. CDR3 sequence (DNA): TGCAGTGCTAGCGGGAGGATTACCAATGAGCAGTTCTTC. It encodes CSASGRITNEQFF.

This clonotype was found a few times. This rearrangement joins TRBV5-1 to TRBJ1-4, with 8 bases lining up with TRBD1. The CDR3 has 15 amino acids. The germline V gene has CDR1 SGHRS and CDR2 YFSETQ. The V gene end was trimmed by 4 bases and the J gene end by 8 bases; junction bases not matched to a gene: 10. This CDR3 is CASSARTGTSEKLFF. The CDR3 DNA follows: TGCGCCAGCAGCGCCCGGACAGGGACGTCGGAAAAACTGTTTTTT.

This clonotype is termed large (0.1 to 1%). The chain combines TRBV15 with TRBJ2-3, with no clear D. Per the germline V gene, CDR1 is LNHNV and CDR2 is YYDKDF (reference sequence). The CDR3 has 13 residues. The germline V and J ends were trimmed by 8 bases and 0 bases, with 9 bases remaining between them. In DNA, the CDR3 is TGTGCCACCCGAGCGTCTAGCACAGATACGCAGTATTTT. Protein product: CATRASSTDTQYF.

The genes are TRBV27 and TRBJ2-1; 10 bases agree with TRBD2. CDR3 length: 13 amino acids. J gave up 10 bases and V 5 bases, and 5 bases lay outside the gene matches. CDR1 and CDR2 (germline): MNHEY, SMNVEV (reference sequence). For the CDR3, the DNA is TGTGCCAGCAGTGCGCTACTAGCGGGAGAGCAGTTCTTC. Translation gives CASSALLAGEQFF.

The chain is built from TRBV20-1 and TRBJ2-5; no firm D call. The V end lost 2 bases, the J end lost 2 bases, and 6 bases lay between the germline ends. This CDR3 is 12 amino acids long. From germline, CDR1 is DFQATT and CDR2 SNEGSKA (reference sequence). The CDR3 reads CSARHWQETQYF. In DNA form, the CDR3 reads TGCAGTGCTAGACACTGGCAAGAGACCCAGTACTTC.